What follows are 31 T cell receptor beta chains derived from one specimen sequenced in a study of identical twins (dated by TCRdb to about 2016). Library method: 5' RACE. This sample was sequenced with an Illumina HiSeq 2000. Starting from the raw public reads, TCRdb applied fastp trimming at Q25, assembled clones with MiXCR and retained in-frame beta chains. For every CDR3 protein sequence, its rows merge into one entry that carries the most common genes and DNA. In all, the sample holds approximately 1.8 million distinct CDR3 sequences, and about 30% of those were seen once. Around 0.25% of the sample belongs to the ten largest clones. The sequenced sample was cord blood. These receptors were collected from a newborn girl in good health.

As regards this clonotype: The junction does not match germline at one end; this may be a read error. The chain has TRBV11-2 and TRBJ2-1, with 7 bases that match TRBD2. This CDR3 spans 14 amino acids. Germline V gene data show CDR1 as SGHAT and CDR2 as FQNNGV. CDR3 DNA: TGTGCCGGCAGCTCGGGGGGACCTCTCAATGAGCAGTTCTTC. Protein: CAGSSGGPLNEQFF.

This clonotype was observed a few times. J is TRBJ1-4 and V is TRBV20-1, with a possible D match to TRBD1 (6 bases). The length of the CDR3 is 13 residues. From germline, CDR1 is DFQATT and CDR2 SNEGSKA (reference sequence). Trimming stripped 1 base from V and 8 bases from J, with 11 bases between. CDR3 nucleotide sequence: TGCAGTGCTAGAGGGGGGCCGCCAGAAAAACTGTTTTTT. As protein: CSARGGPPEKLFF.

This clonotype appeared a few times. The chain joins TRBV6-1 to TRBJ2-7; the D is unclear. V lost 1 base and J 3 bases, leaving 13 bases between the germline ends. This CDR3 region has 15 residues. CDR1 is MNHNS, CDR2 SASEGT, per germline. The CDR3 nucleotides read TGTGCCAGCAGTGAAGTATCTGCCGCAGGCTACGAGCAGTACTTC. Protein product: CASSEVSAAGYEQYF.

CDR3: CASSPLTWGSYEQYF. As DNA, the CDR3 is TGTGCCAGCAGTCCCTTAACTTGGGGTAGCTACGAGCAGTACTTC. The J gene is TRBJ2-7, the V gene TRBV12-3 or TRBV12-4; D gene ambiguous. V was trimmed by 5 bases and J by 3 bases, leaving 17 bases between them. This CDR3 comprises 15 residues.

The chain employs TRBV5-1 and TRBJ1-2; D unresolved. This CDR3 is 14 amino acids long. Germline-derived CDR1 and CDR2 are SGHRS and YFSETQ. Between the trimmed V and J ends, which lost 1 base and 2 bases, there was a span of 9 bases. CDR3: CASSLSNGNYGYTF. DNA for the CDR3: TGCGCCAGCAGCTTGAGTAACGGGAACTATGGCTACACCTTC.

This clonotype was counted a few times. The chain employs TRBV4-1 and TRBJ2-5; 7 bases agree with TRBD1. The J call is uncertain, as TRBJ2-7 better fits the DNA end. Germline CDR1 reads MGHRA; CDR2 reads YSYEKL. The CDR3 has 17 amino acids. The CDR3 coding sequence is TGCGCCAGCAGCCAAGAGCGACAGGGCCCTATAAGCTACGAGCAGTACTTC. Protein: CASSQERQGPISYEQYF.

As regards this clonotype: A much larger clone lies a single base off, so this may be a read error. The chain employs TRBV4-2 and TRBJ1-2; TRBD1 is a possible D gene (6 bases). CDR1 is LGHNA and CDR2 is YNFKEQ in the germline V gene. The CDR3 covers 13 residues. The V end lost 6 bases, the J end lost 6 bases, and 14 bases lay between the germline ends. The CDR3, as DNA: TGTGCCAGCAGTGATCAGGGGACCCATGGCTACACCTTC. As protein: CASSDQGTHGYTF.

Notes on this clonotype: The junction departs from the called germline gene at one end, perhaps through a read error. The CDR3 region is CASSQGTGGGETPYF. The CDR3 DNA sequence: TGTGCCAGCAGCCAAGGTACCGGGGGAGGAGAGACCCCGTACTTC. V gene TRBV3-1 combines with J gene TRBJ2-5, with D possibly matching TRBD2 (6 bases). The CDR3 loop spans 15 amino acids. Per the germline V gene, CDR1 is LGHDT and CDR2 is YNNKEL (reference sequence).

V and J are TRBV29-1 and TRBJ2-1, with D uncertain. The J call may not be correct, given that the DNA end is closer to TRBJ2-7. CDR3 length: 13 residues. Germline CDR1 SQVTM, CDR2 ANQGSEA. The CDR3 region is CSVMLGSYNEQYF. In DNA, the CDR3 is TGCAGCGTTATGCTGGGGTCCTACAATGAGCAGTACTTC.

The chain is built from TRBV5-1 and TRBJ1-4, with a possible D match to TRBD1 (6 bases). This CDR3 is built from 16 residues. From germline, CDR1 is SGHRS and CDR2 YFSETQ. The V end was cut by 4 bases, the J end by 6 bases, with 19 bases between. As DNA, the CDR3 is TGCGCCAGCAGCGCGGGACAAGAAGGGCCGTATGAAAAACTGTTTTTT. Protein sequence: CASSAGQEGPYEKLFF.

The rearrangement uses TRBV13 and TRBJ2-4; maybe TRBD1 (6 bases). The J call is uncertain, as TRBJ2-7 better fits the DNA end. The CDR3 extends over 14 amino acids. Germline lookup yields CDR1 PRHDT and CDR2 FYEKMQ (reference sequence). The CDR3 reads CASSLDRAPNEQYF. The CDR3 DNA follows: TGTGCCAGCAGCTTAGACAGGGCCCCCAACGAGCAGTACTTC.

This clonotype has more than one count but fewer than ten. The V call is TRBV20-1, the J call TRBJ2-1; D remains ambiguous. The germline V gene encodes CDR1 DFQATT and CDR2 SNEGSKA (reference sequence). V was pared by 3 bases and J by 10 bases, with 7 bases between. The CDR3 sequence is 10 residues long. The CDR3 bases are TGCAGTGCTAGTTATTACGAGCAGTTCTTC. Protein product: CSASYYEQFF.

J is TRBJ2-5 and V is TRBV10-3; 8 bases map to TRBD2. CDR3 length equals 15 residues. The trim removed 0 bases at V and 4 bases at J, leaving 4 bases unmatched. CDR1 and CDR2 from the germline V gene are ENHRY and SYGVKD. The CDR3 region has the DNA TGTGCCATCAGTGAGTCGCACGGGGGGGCAGAGACCCAGTACTTC. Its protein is CAISESHGGAETQYF.

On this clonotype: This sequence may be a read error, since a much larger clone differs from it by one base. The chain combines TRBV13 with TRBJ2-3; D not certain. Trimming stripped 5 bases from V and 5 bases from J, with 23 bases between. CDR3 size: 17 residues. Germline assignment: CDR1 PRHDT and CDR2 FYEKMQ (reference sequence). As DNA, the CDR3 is TGTGCCAGCAGCGTATCTACCGGGCCCCCACACGGAGATACGCAGTATTTT. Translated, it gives CASSVSTGPPHGDTQYF.

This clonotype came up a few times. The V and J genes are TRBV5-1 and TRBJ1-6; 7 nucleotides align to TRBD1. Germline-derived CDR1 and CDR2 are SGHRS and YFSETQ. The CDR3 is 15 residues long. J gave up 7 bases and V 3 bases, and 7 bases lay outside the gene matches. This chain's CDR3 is CASSYLTGQNSPLHF. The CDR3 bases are TGCGCCAGCAGCTACTTGACAGGGCAGAATTCACCCCTCCACTTT. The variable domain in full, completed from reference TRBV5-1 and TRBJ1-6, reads KAGVTQTPRYLIKTRGQQVTLSCSPISGHRSVSWYQQTPGQGLQFLFEYFSETQRNKGNFPGRFSGRQFSNSRSEMNVSTLELGDSALYLCASSYLTGQNSPLHFGNGTRLTVT.

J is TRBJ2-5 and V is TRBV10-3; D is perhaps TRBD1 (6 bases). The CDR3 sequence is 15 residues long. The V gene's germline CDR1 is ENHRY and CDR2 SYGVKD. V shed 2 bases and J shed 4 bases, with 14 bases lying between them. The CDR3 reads CAISEREQGRETQYF. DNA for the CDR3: TGTGCCATCAGTGAGAGGGAGCAGGGGCGAGAGACCCAGTACTTC.

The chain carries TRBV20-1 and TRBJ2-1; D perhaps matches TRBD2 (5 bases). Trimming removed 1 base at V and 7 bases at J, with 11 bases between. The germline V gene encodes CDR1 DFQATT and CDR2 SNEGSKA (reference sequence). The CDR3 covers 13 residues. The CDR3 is CSARGTSKNEQFF. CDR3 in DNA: TGCAGTGCTAGAGGTACTAGTAAGAATGAGCAGTTCTTC.

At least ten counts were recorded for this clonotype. CDR3 in DNA: TGCGCCAGCACCCACCAATACGAGCAGTACTTC. Residues: CASTHQYEQYF. This chain joins TRBV5-1 and TRBJ2-7; D is ambiguous. This CDR3 has 11 amino acids. Germline loops: CDR1 SGHRS, CDR2 YFSETQ. Deletions cut 6 bases from V and 4 bases from J, with 8 bases between.

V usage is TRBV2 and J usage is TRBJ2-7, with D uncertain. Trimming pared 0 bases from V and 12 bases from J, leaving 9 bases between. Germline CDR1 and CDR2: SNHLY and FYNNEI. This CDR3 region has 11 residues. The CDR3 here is CASSEALMGYF. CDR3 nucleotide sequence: TGTGCCAGCAGTGAAGCGCTTATGGGGTACTTC. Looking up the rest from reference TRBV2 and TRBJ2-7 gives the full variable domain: EPEVTQTPSHQVTQMGQEVILRCVPISNHLYFYWYRQILGQKVEFLVSFYNNEISEKSEIFDDQFSVERPDGSNFTLKIRSTKLEDSAMYFCASSEALMGYFGPGTRLTVT.

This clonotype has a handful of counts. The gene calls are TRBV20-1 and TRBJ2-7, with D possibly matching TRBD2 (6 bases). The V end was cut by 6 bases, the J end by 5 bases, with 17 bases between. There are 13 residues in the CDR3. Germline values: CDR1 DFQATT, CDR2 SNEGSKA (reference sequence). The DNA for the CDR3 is TGCAGTGCACCTAGACTAGGGGCGGACGAGCAGTACTTC. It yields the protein CSAPRLGADEQYF.

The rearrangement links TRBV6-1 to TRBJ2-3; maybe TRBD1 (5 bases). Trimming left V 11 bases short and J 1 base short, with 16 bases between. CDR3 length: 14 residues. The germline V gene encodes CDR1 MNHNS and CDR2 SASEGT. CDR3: CAGLLGVGTDTQYF. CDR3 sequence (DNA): TGTGCCGGCCTCCTAGGGGTTGGCACAGATACGCAGTATTTT.

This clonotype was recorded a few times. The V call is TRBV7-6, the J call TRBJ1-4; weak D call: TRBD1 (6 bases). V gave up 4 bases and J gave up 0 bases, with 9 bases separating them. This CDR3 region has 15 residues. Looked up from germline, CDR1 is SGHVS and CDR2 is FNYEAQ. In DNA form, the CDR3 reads TGTGCCAGCAGCTCAGGGGTCGCAACTAATGAAAAACTGTTTTTT. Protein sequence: CASSSGVATNEKLFF.

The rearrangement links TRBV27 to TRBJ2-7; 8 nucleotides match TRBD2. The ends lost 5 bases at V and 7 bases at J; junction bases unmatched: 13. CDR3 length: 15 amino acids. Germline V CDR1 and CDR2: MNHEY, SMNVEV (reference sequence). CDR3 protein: CASSLRAGENNEQYF. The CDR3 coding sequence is TGTGCCAGCAGTCTGCGAGCGGGGGAGAACAATGAGCAGTACTTC.

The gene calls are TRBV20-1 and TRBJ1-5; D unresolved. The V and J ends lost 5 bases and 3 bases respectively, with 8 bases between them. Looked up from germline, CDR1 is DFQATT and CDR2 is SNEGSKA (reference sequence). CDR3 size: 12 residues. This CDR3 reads CSALKHNQPQHF. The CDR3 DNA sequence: TGCAGTGCTTTAAAGCACAATCAGCCCCAGCATTTT.

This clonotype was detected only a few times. In DNA form, the CDR3 reads TGTGCCAGCAGCTTGACTCAGGGCAGTGGTGAGCAGTTCTTC. Translation gives CASSLTQGSGEQFF. The chain uses TRBV5-4 and TRBJ2-1; weak D call: TRBD1 (5 bases). V dropped 1 base and J dropped 9 bases, with 14 bases sitting between them. CDR3 size: 14 residues. Per the germline V gene, CDR1 is SGHNT and CDR2 is YYREEE (reference sequence). Together with reference TRBV5-4 and TRBJ2-1, the CDR3 gives the full variable domain: ETGVTQSPTHLIKTRGQQVTLRCSSQSGHNTVSWYQQALGQGPQFIFQYYREEENGRGNFPPRFSGLQFPNYSSELNVNALELDDSALYLCASSLTQGSGEQFFGPGTRLTVL.

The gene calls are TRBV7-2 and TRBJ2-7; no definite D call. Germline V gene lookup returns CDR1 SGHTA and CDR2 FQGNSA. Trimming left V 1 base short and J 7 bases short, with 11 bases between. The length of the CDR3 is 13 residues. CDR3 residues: CASSLDPGFEQYF. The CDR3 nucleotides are TGTGCCAGCAGCTTAGACCCGGGCTTTGAGCAGTACTTC.

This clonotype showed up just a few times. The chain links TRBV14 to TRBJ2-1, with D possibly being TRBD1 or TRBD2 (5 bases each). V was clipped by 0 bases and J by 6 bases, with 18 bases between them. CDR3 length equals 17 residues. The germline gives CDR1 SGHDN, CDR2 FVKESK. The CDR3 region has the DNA TGTGCCAGCAGCCAAGATTGGGGCGGCCTCCGGGGCAATGAGCAGTTCTTC. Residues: CASSQDWGGLRGNEQFF.

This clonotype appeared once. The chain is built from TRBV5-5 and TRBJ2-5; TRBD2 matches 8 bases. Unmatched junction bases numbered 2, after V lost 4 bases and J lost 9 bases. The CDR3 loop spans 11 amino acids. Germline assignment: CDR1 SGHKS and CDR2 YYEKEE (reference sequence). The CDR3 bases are TGTGCCAGCAGCCCGGGGGGGGCCCAGTACTTC. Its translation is CASSPGGAQYF.

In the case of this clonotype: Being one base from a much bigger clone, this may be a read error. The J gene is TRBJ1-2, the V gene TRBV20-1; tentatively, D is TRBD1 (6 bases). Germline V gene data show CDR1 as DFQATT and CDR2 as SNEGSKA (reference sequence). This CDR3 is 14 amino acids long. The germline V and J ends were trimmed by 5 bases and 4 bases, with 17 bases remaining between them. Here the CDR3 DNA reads TGCAGTGCTCCGGAGGGCAGGGGCCTCTATGGCTACACCTTC. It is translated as CSAPEGRGLYGYTF.

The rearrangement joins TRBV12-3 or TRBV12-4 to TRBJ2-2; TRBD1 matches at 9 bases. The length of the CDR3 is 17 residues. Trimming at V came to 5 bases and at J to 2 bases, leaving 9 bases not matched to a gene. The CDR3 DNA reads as TGTGCCAGCAGTCCAAGGACAGGGGCGCTTAACACCGGGGAGCTGTTTTTT. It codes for CASSPRTGALNTGELFF.

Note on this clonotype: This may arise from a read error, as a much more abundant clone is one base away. The CDR3 spells CASSSRRGLYAQYF. CDR3 nucleotides: TGTGCCAGCAGCTCCCGTAGAGGTCTCTACGCGCAGTACTTC. The gene calls are TRBV4-2 and TRBJ2-7; the D is unclear. This CDR3 is 14 amino acids long. Germline V gene sequence: CDR1 LGHNA, CDR2 YNFKEQ.